This T cell receptor beta chain originates from a study of blood T cell repertoires in COVID-19. Study background: Acute and convalescent COVID-19 samples came from the United States, Italy and Spain.

Profiling relied on immunoSEQ multiplex PCR, and the TCRdb table lists in-frame clones only, not all of them. The sample holds about 77,000 clones; less than 85% are singletons and the top ten take under 5.5%. Germline V CDR1 and CDR2: SGHDN, FVKESK. The CDR3 runs to 14 residues. The V and J ends lost 6 bases and 2 bases respectively, with 14 bases between them. Sequences were obtained from peripheral blood. The receptor was derived from a woman aged 70-85 years with acute or convalescent COVID-19. The V and J genes are TRBV14 and TRBJ2-7; tentatively, D is TRBD2 (5 bases). The CDR3 DNA is TGTGCCAGCAGTCGAGCGGTTACGACCTACGAGCAGTACTTC. Translation: CASSRAVTTYEQYF.